The source of this T cell receptor beta chain is a study of CD8 T cells in ankylosing spondylitis. This clonotype showed up just a few times. The germline CDR1 and CDR2 sequences are SGHRS and YFSETQ. V lost 1 base to trimming and J lost 3 bases, with 10 bases between them. The CDR3 totals 14 residues. TCRdb fed the 5' RACE reads into MiXCR, producing one record per CDR3 protein. Here the sample spans about 160,000 distinct CDR3 sequences, 9.8% being singletons. J is TRBJ1-1 and V is TRBV5-1; a weak D match, TRBD1 (6 bases). The receptor's source is a female donor with ankylosing spondylitis or in good health (not recorded which). Sequenced material: blood, either unsorted or a sorted T cell fraction (not recorded which). CDR3 sequence (DNA): TGCGCCAGCAGCTTGAATGAGGGGGACACTGAAGCTTTCTTT. This codes for CASSLNEGDTEAFF.